Below, 17 T cell receptor beta chains from the same sample are listed, as sequenced in a study of T cell responses to AZD1222 COVID-19 vaccine. TCRdb's copy holds only in-frame clones and misses some; the assay was immunoSEQ multiplex PCR. The repertoire includes 150,000 to 200,000 clones, approximately 92% of them detected once, and 10% sits in the top ten. The sequences come from peripheral blood, collected on day 0 of AZD1222 vaccination. The receptors here all came from an adult in good health.

J is TRBJ1-6 and V is TRBV7-6, with a tentative D call TRBD1 (6 bases). This CDR3 spans 15 amino acids. CDR1 and CDR2 from the germline V gene are SGHVS and FNYEAQ. The ends were cut back, 2 bases at V and 3 bases at J, with 8 bases in the middle. The CDR3: CASSLQGSYNSPLHF. Written as DNA, the CDR3 is TGTGCCAGCAGCTTACAGGGGAGCTATAATTCACCCCTCCACTTT.

V and J are TRBV5-4 and TRBJ2-5; TRBD1 might be the D (6 bases). V shed 3 bases and J shed 5 bases, with 14 bases lying between them. The germline V gene encodes CDR1 SGHNT and CDR2 YYREEE (reference sequence). This CDR3 region has 14 residues. The CDR3, as DNA: TGTGCCAGCAGCTCAAGACAGGTCCAGGAGACCCAGTACTTC. It is translated as CASSSRQVQETQYF.

This rearrangement joins TRBV30 to TRBJ1-3; D is unclear. V was clipped by 0 bases and J by 7 bases, with 13 bases between them. CDR3 length equals 14 residues. Germline CDR1 is GTSNPN and CDR2 is SVGIG (reference sequence). CDR3 residues: CAWSVPGMSNTIYF. CDR3 sequence (DNA): TGTGCCTGGAGTGTACCCGGGATGAGTAACACCATATATTTT. The variable domain in full, with the rest retrieved from reference TRBV30 and TRBJ1-3, is SQTIHQWPATLVQPVGSPLSLECTVEGTSNPNLYWYRQAAGRGLQLLFYSVGIGQISSEVPQNLSASRPQDRQFILSSKKLLLSDSGFYLCAWSVPGMSNTIYFGEGSWLTVV.

This clone was picked up one time. V is TRBV27 and J is TRBJ1-2, with D maybe TRBD1 (5 bases). Germline assignment: CDR1 MNHEY and CDR2 SMNVEV (reference sequence). V was shortened by 2 bases and J by 4 bases, with 11 bases between the two germline ends. The CDR3 totals 14 residues. The CDR3 is CASSLGPGTYGYTF. The CDR3, as DNA: TGTGCCAGCAGTTTAGGTCCAGGGACCTATGGCTACACCTTC.

The chain joins TRBV3-1 (or the pseudogene TRBV3-2) to TRBJ2-1; tentatively, D is TRBD1 (6 bases). Germline-derived CDR1 and CDR2 are LGHDT and YNNKEL (reference sequence). V was pared by 3 bases and J by 15 bases, with 21 bases between. This CDR3 region has 14 residues. The DNA for the CDR3 is TGTGCCAGCAGCCATACCCCTGGGCCTAGCAGGGGGTTCTTC. This translates into CASSHTPGPSRGFF.

The gene calls are TRBV18 and TRBJ1-1; D call uncertain. This CDR3 is built from 15 residues. Between the trimmed V and J ends, which lost 6 bases and 1 base, there was a span of 15 bases. Germline-derived CDR1 and CDR2 are KGHSH and LQKENI. CDR3 coding DNA: TGTGCCAGCTCGAACCGGTCAATCGGGAACACTGAAGCTTTCTTT. This translates into CASSNRSIGNTEAFF.

This clone was detected only a few times. The chain recombines TRBV19 with TRBJ2-2, with 7 bases that match TRBD1. Trimming at V came to 5 bases and at J to 5 bases, leaving 17 bases not matched to a gene. Germline V gives CDR1 LNHDA, CDR2 SQIVND (reference sequence). This CDR3 is built from 18 residues. The CDR3 coding sequence is TGTGCCAGTAGTGAGAAGACGGATGCAGGGGGTCCTACCGGGGAGCTGTTTTTT. Protein: CASSEKTDAGGPTGELFF.

The V and J genes are TRBV9 and TRBJ1-1; TRBD1 matches at 7 bases. This CDR3 contains 14 residues. Germline CDR1 is SGDLS and CDR2 is YYNGEE. The junction had 7 bases not matched to a gene; V was cut back by 4 bases and J by 4 bases. Here the CDR3 reads CASSPRQGPTEAFF. The CDR3 bases are TGTGCCAGCAGCCCGCGACAGGGTCCCACTGAAGCTTTCTTT.

This chain links TRBV7-9 with TRBJ1-1; D perhaps matches TRBD1 (5 bases). CDR1 is SEHNR, CDR2 FQNEAQ, per germline (reference sequence). The CDR3 is 13 amino acids. Trimming removed 4 bases at V and 2 bases at J, with 8 bases between. This CDR3 reads CASSSQDNTEAFF. The CDR3 DNA is TGTGCCAGCAGCTCACAGGACAACACTGAAGCTTTCTTT. Full variable domain (missing parts from reference TRBV7-9 and TRBJ1-1): DTGVSQNPRHKITKRGQNVTFRCDPISEHNRLYWYRQTLGQGPEFLTYFQNEAQLEKSRLLSDRFSAERPKGSFSTLEIQRTEQGDSAMYLCASSSQDNTEAFFGQGTRLTVV.

The chain employs TRBV19 and TRBJ1-5; D not resolved. Germline CDR1 reads LNHDA; CDR2 reads SQIVND (reference sequence). V lost 1 base, J lost 1 base, and 8 bases lay in between. This CDR3 is built from 15 residues. CDR3 in amino acids: CASSIGDTSNQPQHF. In nucleotides, the CDR3 is TGTGCCAGTAGTATAGGGGATACCAGCAATCAGCCCCAGCATTTT.

This clone was detected once. The gene calls are TRBV7-2 and TRBJ2-3, with D possibly matching TRBD1 (5 bases). The CDR3 spans 15 residues. The germline gives CDR1 SGHTA, CDR2 FQGNSA. Trimming shortened V by 4 bases and J by 0 bases, and 11 bases separated the two germline ends. This CDR3 is CASSWGPASTDTQYF. CDR3 DNA: TGTGCCAGCAGCTGGGGCCCAGCTAGCACAGATACGCAGTATTTT. Full variable domain (remainder filled in from reference TRBV7-2 and TRBJ2-3): GAGVSQSPSNKVTEKGKDVELRCDPISGHTALYWYRQSLGQGLEFLIYFQGNSAPDKSGLPSDRFSAERTGGSVSTLTIQRTQQEDSAVYLCASSWGPASTDTQYFGPGTRLTVL.

The V call is TRBV28, the J call TRBJ1-2, with TRBD1 identical over 7 bases. The CDR3 sequence is 13 residues long. In germline, CDR1 is MDHEN, CDR2 SYDVKM. Losses at the gene ends were 5 bases for V and 8 bases for J; bases not matched to a gene: 8. As DNA, the CDR3 is TGTGCCAGCAGTCCCCGACAGGGTTTAGGCTACACCTTC. It yields the protein CASSPRQGLGYTF.

This chain connects TRBV7-9 to TRBJ1-2; TRBD1 might be the D (5 bases). From germline, CDR1 is SEHNR and CDR2 FQNEAQ (reference sequence). The CDR3 runs to 13 residues. CDR3 loop: CATAETENYGYTF. CDR3 nucleotides: TGTGCTACGGCCGAGACAGAGAACTATGGCTACACCTTC.

The chain links TRBV3-1 (or the pseudogene TRBV3-2) to TRBJ2-1; D is ambiguous. Germline V CDR1 and CDR2: LGHDT, YNNKEL (reference sequence). The CDR3 totals 16 residues. Trimming took 4 bases from V and 8 from J, leaving 21 bases between them. In DNA, the CDR3 is TGTGCCAGCAGCCCCCTAGGGCTAGGGCTTATAGATGAGCAGTTCTTC. Its translation: CASSPLGLGLIDEQFF.

The sample holds one count of this clone. This chain links TRBV5-1 with TRBJ1-5; D remains unclear. The CDR3 consists of 14 residues. Trimming shortened V by 4 bases and J by 2 bases, and 10 bases separated the two germline ends. Germline V gene lookup returns CDR1 SGHRS and CDR2 YFSETQ. The CDR3 coding sequence is TGCGCCAGCAGCCCCGACCTGGGCAATCAGCCCCAGCATTTT. Translating it yields CASSPDLGNQPQHF.

The chain joins TRBV6-2 or TRBV6-3 to TRBJ2-2, with D possibly TRBD1 on 6 matching bases. Trimming took off 6 bases at V and 2 bases at J, with 13 bases between the two ends. CDR1 and CDR2 (germline): MNHEY, SVGEGT. The CDR3 totals 15 residues. CDR3 region: CASSLTGRNTGELFF. CDR3 DNA: TGTGCCAGCAGCCTTACAGGGCGTAACACCGGGGAGCTGTTTTTT.

The rearrangement joins TRBV11-2 to TRBJ2-3, with 7 bases matching TRBD1. The length of the CDR3 is 15 residues. The V gene's germline CDR1 is SGHAT and CDR2 FQNNGV. Losses at the gene ends were 4 bases for V and 4 bases for J; bases not matched to a gene: 8. The CDR3, as DNA: TGTGCCAGCAGCTCACGACAGGGCGGCGCAGATACGCAGTATTTT. This encodes CASSSRQGGADTQYF.